Listed here are 21 T cell receptor beta chains from one sample, sequenced in a study of cytomegalovirus exposure and HLA in healthy donors. The data were produced by immunoSEQ multiplex PCR, yet TCRdb's version contains in-frame clones alone and is incomplete. The top ten clones hold about 14% of a sample with hundreds of thousands of clones, 65% to 85% of them seen once. What was sequenced was PBMCs. The source is a woman in her thirties in good health and CMV-seropositive.

The gene calls are TRBV5-1 and TRBJ1-4; 7 bases line up with TRBD1. The V segment lost 3 bases and the J segment 11 bases; nucleotides outside the gene matches: 10. In germline, CDR1 is SGHRS, CDR2 YFSETQ. CDR3 length: 14 amino acids. CDR3 in amino acids: CASSSGQDDGKLFF. CDR3 coding DNA: TGCGCCAGCAGCTCTGGACAGGACGACGGGAAACTGTTTTTT.

The chain is built from TRBV7-2 and TRBJ1-2, with D perhaps TRBD1 (6 bases). With 5 bases removed from V and 3 bases from J, the gap between germline ends came to 22 bases. The CDR3 is 17 amino acids. CDR1 SGHTA and CDR2 FQGNSA come from the germline V gene. The CDR3 region is CASSTGRGESDYYGYTF. DNA of the CDR3: TGTGCCAGCAGCACCGGGAGGGGGGAGTCCGATTACTATGGCTACACCTTC.

Note on this clone: This CDR3 is also generated by other DNA sequences in the sample. The chain couples TRBV5-1 to TRBJ2-7, with TRBD1 matching 7 bases. There are 13 residues in the CDR3. The ends lost 4 bases at V and 2 bases at J; junction bases unmatched: 3. Per germline, CDR1 SGHRS and CDR2 YFSETQ. Written as DNA, the CDR3 is TGCGCCAGCAGCCCAGGGACAGCCTACGAGCAGTACTTC. Protein sequence: CASSPGTAYEQYF.

The V gene is TRBV19, the J gene TRBJ1-5; 8 bases match TRBD1. The germline V gene encodes CDR1 LNHDA and CDR2 SQIVND (reference sequence). Trimming removed 2 bases from V and 6 bases from J; junction bases left unmatched: 3. The CDR3 totals 14 residues. The CDR3 spells CASSITGGFQPQHF. In DNA form, the CDR3 reads TGTGCCAGTAGTATAACAGGGGGATTTCAGCCCCAGCATTTT.

This clone appeared a few times. The chain is built from TRBV28 and TRBJ2-7; possibly TRBD2 for D (6 bases). CDR1 MDHEN and CDR2 SYDVKM come from the germline V gene. This CDR3 has 13 amino acids. Deletions cut 9 bases from V and 3 bases from J, with 15 bases between. The CDR3 is CASSPAGRYEQYF. Here the CDR3 DNA reads TGTGCCAGTTCCCCCGCGGGACGCTACGAGCAGTACTTC. Drawing the rest from reference TRBV28 and TRBJ2-7, the complete variable domain is DVKVTQSSRYLVKRTGEKVFLECVQDMDHENMFWYRQDPGLGLRLIYFSYDVKMKEKGDIPEGYSVSREKKERFSLILESASTNQTSMYLCASSPAGRYEQYFGPGTRLTVT.

The CDR3 bases are TGTGCCAGTAGTAGCCCTTCCGGGACACGTTACAATGAGCAGTTCTTC. Translating it yields CASSSPSGTRYNEQFF. The V and J genes are TRBV19 and TRBJ2-1; weak D call: TRBD1 (6 bases). This CDR3 has 16 residues. Per the germline V gene, CDR1 is LNHDA and CDR2 is SQIVND (reference sequence). The V gene lost 4 bases and the J gene lost 4 bases, with 17 bases spanning the gap.

The V gene is TRBV28, the J gene TRBJ1-5; the D is unclear. Trimming took 2 bases from V and 0 from J, leaving 17 bases between them. Germline V gene sequence: CDR1 MDHEN, CDR2 SYDVKM. CDR3 length equals 18 residues. The CDR3 region is CASSLMGRTKPSNQPQHF. CDR3 coding DNA: TGTGCCAGCAGTTTAATGGGCAGGACCAAACCTAGCAATCAGCCCCAGCATTTT.

V usage is TRBV30 and J usage is TRBJ1-2; D call uncertain. V was trimmed by 4 bases and J by 4 bases, leaving 10 bases between them. Germline V gene sequence: CDR1 GTSNPN, CDR2 SVGIG (reference sequence). This CDR3 spans 12 amino acids. The CDR3: CAWTRIGYGYTF. In nucleotides, the CDR3 is TGTGCCTGGACCAGAATTGGCTATGGCTACACCTTC. The full variable domain, rest sourced from reference TRBV30 and TRBJ1-2, is SQTIHQWPATLVQPVGSPLSLECTVEGTSNPNLYWYRQAAGRGLQLLFYSVGIGQISSEVPQNLSASRPQDRQFILSSKKLLLSDSGFYLCAWTRIGYGYTFGSGTRLTVV.

J is TRBJ1-5 and V is TRBV6-5, with D possibly TRBD1 on 5 matching bases. The germline V gene has CDR1 MNHEY and CDR2 SVGAGI. The CDR3 is 15 amino acids. Between the trimmed V and J ends, which lost 6 bases and 0 bases, there was a span of 12 bases. The CDR3 DNA sequence: TGTGCCAGCAGAACCGGGACTGATAGCAATCAGCCCCAGCATTTT. Its translation is CASRTGTDSNQPQHF.

V and J are TRBV30 and TRBJ2-6; D gene ambiguous. In germline, CDR1 is GTSNPN, CDR2 SVGIG (reference sequence). Trimming shortened V by 3 bases and J by 0 bases, and 12 bases separated the two germline ends. CDR3 length: 16 residues. CDR3 DNA: TGTGCCTGGAGAGGGTGGACCCGCTCTGGGGCCAACGTCCTGACTTTC. Protein sequence: CAWRGWTRSGANVLTF.

The chain carries TRBV6-6 and TRBJ2-7; D call uncertain. Trimming cost V 7 bases and J 7 bases, with 11 bases left between them. The CDR3 spans 11 residues. Germline V gene data show CDR1 as MNHNY and CDR2 as SVGAGI (reference sequence). The CDR3 coding sequence is TGTGCCAGCACCCCAGGTGAGGAGCAGTACTTC. Encoded protein: CASTPGEEQYF.

The chain joins TRBV7-8 to TRBJ2-7, with 11 bases matching TRBD2. The CDR3 runs 19 residues. V shed 3 bases and J 5 bases; nucleotides not matched to a gene: 18. CDR1 and CDR2 from the germline V gene are SGHVS and FQNEAQ. The CDR3 reads CASSLGQRLAGGPSNEQYF. The DNA of the CDR3 is TGTGCCAGCAGCTTGGGACAAAGGCTAGCGGGAGGTCCCTCTAACGAGCAGTACTTC.

This chain uses TRBV9 with TRBJ2-7; 10 nucleotides line up with TRBD1. This CDR3 spans 14 amino acids. V dropped 3 bases and J dropped 2; count of bases not matched to a gene: 2. Per the germline V gene, CDR1 is SGDLS and CDR2 is YYNGEE. The chain's CDR3 is CASSEGTGAYEQYF. Written as DNA, the CDR3 is TGTGCCAGCAGCGAGGGGACAGGGGCCTACGAGCAGTACTTC.

The rearrangement uses TRBV5-1 and TRBJ1-2; no firm D call. V lost 2 bases, J lost 10 bases, and 9 bases lay in between. CDR3 size: 11 residues. Germline-derived CDR1 and CDR2 are SGHRS and YFSETQ. The CDR3 DNA sequence: TGCGCCAGCAGCTTACTGGGCGACTACACCTTC. Encoded protein: CASSLLGDYTF.

The CDR3: CASSWGRNYGYTF. The CDR3 DNA reads as TGTGCCAGCAGCTGGGGACGGAACTATGGCTACACCTTC. V usage is TRBV28 and J usage is TRBJ1-2, with TRBD1 as a possible D gene (5 bases). The germline V and J ends were trimmed by 6 bases and 2 bases, with 10 bases remaining between them. The CDR3 sequence is 13 residues long. Germline V CDR1 and CDR2: MDHEN, SYDVKM.

This chain links TRBV5-6 with TRBJ2-1; D possibly corresponds to TRBD1 (6 bases). The length of the CDR3 is 16 residues. Between the trimmed V and J ends, which lost 0 bases and 0 bases, there was a span of 10 bases. The germline CDR1 and CDR2 sequences are SGHDT and YYEEEE. The CDR3 protein is CASSLGRTVSYNEQFF. The DNA of the CDR3 is TGTGCCAGCAGCTTGGGCCGGACAGTCTCCTACAATGAGCAGTTCTTC.

As to this clone: Other DNA sequences in the sample encode the same CDR3. This chain joins TRBV2 and TRBJ2-7; D unclear. The germline V gene encodes CDR1 SNHLY and CDR2 FYNNEI. The V end lost 4 bases, the J end lost 4 bases, and 8 bases lay between the germline ends. The CDR3 runs to 12 residues. The CDR3 loop reads CASSGQTYEQYF. The CDR3 nucleotides are TGTGCCAGCAGTGGGCAGACGTACGAGCAGTACTTC. Based on the CDR3 plus reference TRBV2 and TRBJ2-7, the full variable domain is EPEVTQTPSHQVTQMGQEVILRCVPISNHLYFYWYRQILGQKVEFLVSFYNNEISEKSEIFDDQFSVERPDGSNFTLKIRSTKLEDSAMYFCASSGQTYEQYFGPGTRLTVT.

This sequence joins TRBV29-1 and TRBJ1-1; 10 nucleotides align to TRBD1. The germline CDR1 and CDR2 sequences are SQVTM and ANQGSEA. CDR3 size: 13 residues. Unmatched junction bases numbered 5, after V lost 4 bases and J lost 6 bases. In DNA form, the CDR3 reads TGCAGCGTTGCGTTAGGACAGGGGGCTGAAGCTTTCTTT. Its translation: CSVALGQGAEAFF.

The sample holds one count of this clone. The CDR3 nucleotides are TGTGCCAGCAGCCCTTTCGGGACAGGGCCATACGAGCAGTACTTC. Translated: CASSPFGTGPYEQYF. The chain combines TRBV7-6 with TRBJ2-7; 9 bases line up with TRBD1. Germline CDR1 is SGHVS and CDR2 is FNYEAQ. The CDR3 runs 15 residues. V dropped 5 bases and J dropped 4; count of bases not matched to a gene: 9. The whole variable domain, remainder taken from reference TRBV7-6 and TRBJ2-7, is GAGVSQSPRYKVTKRGQDVALRCDPISGHVSLYWYRQALGQGPEFLTYFNYEAQQDKSGLPNDRFSAERPEGSISTLTIQRTEQRDSAMYRCASSPFGTGPYEQYFGPGTRLTVT.

The chain has TRBV28 and TRBJ1-5; 7 nucleotides agree with TRBD1. This CDR3 spans 15 amino acids. In germline, CDR1 is MDHEN, CDR2 SYDVKM. Losses at the gene ends were 2 bases for V and 5 bases for J; bases not matched to a gene: 6. This CDR3 reads CASSLPGQRDQPQHF. The CDR3, as DNA: TGTGCCAGCAGTTTACCGGGACAGCGAGATCAGCCCCAGCATTTT.

Many counts were recorded for this clone. The chain uses TRBV5-5 and TRBJ1-3, with D maybe TRBD1 (6 bases). Germline CDR1 reads SGHKS; CDR2 reads YYEKEE (reference sequence). V lost 0 bases and J 4 bases, leaving 11 bases between the germline ends. The CDR3 totals 15 residues. The CDR3: CASSLGGGTGNTIYF. The CDR3 coding sequence is TGTGCCAGCAGCTTGGGTGGTGGGACAGGAAACACCATATATTTT.